Listed below are T cell receptor beta chains from one sample, sequenced in a study of T cells in Graves' hyperthyroidism and ophthalmopathy. From the multiplex PCR reads, TCRdb called clonotypes with MiXCR, one entry per CDR3 protein. The data hold approximately 510,000 distinct CDR3 sequences, with 20% observed a single time. Sequencing was performed on blood. These receptors came from a man aged 18 to 29 with Graves' hyperthyroidism. Both conserved end residues are part of each CDR3. A D gene is named only where the DNA matches it firmly. The size of a clone is reported for some rows only, either as once, few or many, or as a class for expanded clones.

j_call d_call clone_size cdr3_length v_call cdr3_nt cdr3_aa
TRBJ2-7 . many 13 TRBV7-2 TGTGCCAGCAGACACCGAACAGGGTACGAGCAGTACTTC CASRHRTGYEQYF
TRBJ1-2 . few 15 TRBV4-1 TGCGCCAGCAGCCAACCCATCCGAGGGAAGGATGGCTACACCTTC CASSQPIRGKDGYTF
TRBJ1-2 . many 14 TRBV29-1 TGCAGCGTCCAGTCTCCGGGACTCATACATGGCTACACCTTC CSVQSPGLIHGYTF
TRBJ1-5 . . 12 TRBV28 TGTGCCAGCAAAGTTACAGCTCAGCCCCAGCATTTT CASKVTAQPQHF
TRBJ1-1 . many 14 TRBV2 TGTGCCAGCAGTGAAGCGCGGGGTGATACTGAAGCTTTCTTT CASSEARGDTEAFF
TRBJ2-5 . many 14 TRBV6-5 TGTGCCAGCAGTTATGGGCAGGGTGGGAAGACCCAGTACTTC CASSYGQGGKTQYF
TRBJ1-5 . many 14 TRBV15 TGTGCCACCAGCAGAGTTATAACGGGAGAGCCCCAGCATTTT CATSRVITGEPQHF
TRBJ2-5 TRBD1 . 17 TRBV11-2 TGTGCCAGCAGCCGAGGGGGCCGCACAATCAAGGTAGAGACCCAGTACTTC CASSRGGRTIKVETQYF
TRBJ1-5 TRBD1 many 16 TRBV24-1 TGTGCCACCAGTGAGGGGGGACAGGGGGGAAGGAAGCCCCAGCATTTT CATSEGGQGGRKPQHF
TRBJ2-3 . few 15 TRBV12-3/TRBV12-4 TGTGCCAGCAGTCCGCAGGGTTTGGGCACAGATACGCAGTATTTT CASSPQGLGTDTQYF
TRBJ2-7 TRBD1 many 13 TRBV12-3/TRBV12-4 TGTGCCAGCAGAACGGGACAGGGACGCGAGCAGTACTTC CASRTGQGREQYF
TRBJ2-2 . . 14 TRBV7-6 TGTGCCAGCAGCTTAGCGACCGAAGGGGGGGAGCTGTTTTTT CASSLATEGGELFF
TRBJ2-7 TRBD2 few 15 TRBV9 TGTGCCAGCAGCGTAGGTCCCGGACTAGTCTACGAGCAGTACTTC CASSVGPGLVYEQYF
TRBJ2-5 TRBD1 many 15 TRBV12-3/TRBV12-4 TGTGCCAGCAGTTTAGCCGCGACAGGGGTAGAGACCCAGTACTTC CASSLAATGVETQYF
TRBJ1-1 . . 13 TRBV5-1 TGTGCCAGCTGCTTGGAACAGAACACTGAAGCTTTCTTT CASCLEQNTEAFF
TRBJ2-7 TRBD1 many 13 TRBV12-3/TRBV12-4 TGTGCCAGCAGCTGGACAGGCAGCTACGAGCAGTACTTC CASSWTGSYEQYF
TRBJ2-5 . many 13 TRBV4-1 TGCGCCAGCAGCCAAGCGGGGATGGAGACCCAGTACTTC CASSQAGMETQYF
TRBJ1-1 . . 11 TRBV24-1 TGTGCCACCAGTGATTCCGAGGAAGCTTTCTTT CATSDSEEAFF
TRBJ2-7 . many 13 TRBV4-1 TGCGCCAGCAGCAGACTAGAATCAATGGAGCAGTACTTC CASSRLESMEQYF
TRBJ1-5 . many 15 TRBV5-1 TGCGCCAGCAGCCCGCAGTGGACACGGGATCAGCCCCAGCATTTT CASSPQWTRDQPQHF
TRBJ1-5 TRBD1 few 15 TRBV30 TGTGCCTGGAGTCACAGGGGGGCTGGCAATCAGCCCCAGCATTTT CAWSHRGAGNQPQHF
TRBJ1-5 TRBD1 few 15 TRBV4-1 TGCGCCAGCAGCCAACCCGGGACAGCGAATCAGCCCCAGCATTTT CASSQPGTANQPQHF
TRBJ2-5 TRBD2 few 15 TRBV5-6 TGTGCCAGCGTCTCCATAGCGGGGGGAGGCGGGACCAAGTACTTC CASVSIAGGGGTKYF
TRBJ1-1 . few 13 TRBV5-5 TGTGCCAGCAGCTTGCTCTGGGGCACTGAAGCTTTCTTT CASSLLWGTEAFF
TRBJ2-7 . many 16 TRBV4-1 TGCGCCAGCAGCCCCCATGGGGGGACGATGTCTAACGAGCAGTACTTC CASSPHGGTMSNEQYF
TRBJ2-2 TRBD1 few 18 TRBV19 TGTGCCAGTACCCAGGGCTTGGGACAGGGGGTCGGTGCTGGGGAGCTGTTTTTT CASTQGLGQGVGAGELFF
TRBJ1-1 . many 11 TRBV19 TGTGCCAGTATCATGGCAGGGCAAGCTTTCTTT CASIMAGQAFF
TRBJ1-1 . many 15 TRBV5-1 TGCGCCAGCAGCTTGGTCAGGGGCGCGGACACTGAAGCTTTCTTT CASSLVRGADTEAFF
TRBJ1-6 . few 14 TRBV6-2/TRBV6-3 TGTGCCAGCAGTTACGGGGGGGACTATTCACCCCTCCACTTT CASSYGGDYSPLHF
TRBJ1-3 . many 13 TRBV10-3 TGTGCCATCTCCGGGGGCTCCGGAAACACCATATATTTT CAISGGSGNTIYF
TRBJ1-2 . . 15 TRBV6-1 TGTGCCAGCAAAAACGACGGACCGGAAGGATTGGGCTACACCTTC CASKNDGPEGLGYTF